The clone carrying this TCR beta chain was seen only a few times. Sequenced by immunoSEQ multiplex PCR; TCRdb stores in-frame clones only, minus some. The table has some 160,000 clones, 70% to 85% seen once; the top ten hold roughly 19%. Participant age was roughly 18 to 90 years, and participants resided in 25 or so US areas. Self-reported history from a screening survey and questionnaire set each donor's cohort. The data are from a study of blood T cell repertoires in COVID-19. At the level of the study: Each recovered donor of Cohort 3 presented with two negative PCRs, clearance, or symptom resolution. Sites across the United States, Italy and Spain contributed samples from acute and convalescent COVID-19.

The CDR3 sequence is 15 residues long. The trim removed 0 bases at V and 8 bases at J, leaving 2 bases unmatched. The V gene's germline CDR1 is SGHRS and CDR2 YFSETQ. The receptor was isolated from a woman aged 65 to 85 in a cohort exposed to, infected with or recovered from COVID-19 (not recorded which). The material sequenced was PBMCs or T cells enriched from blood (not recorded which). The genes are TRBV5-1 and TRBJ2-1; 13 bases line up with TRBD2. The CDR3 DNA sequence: TGCGCCAGCAGCTTGGGGACTAGCGGGAGTGATGAGCAGTTCTTC. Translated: CASSLGTSGSDEQFF.